The clone carrying this T cell receptor beta chain came up many times. Its specificity is not known. Together with thyroid ultrasound, orbital computed tomography, serum thyroxine and TRAb, clinical symptoms were used for diagnoses. The data stem from a study of T cells in Graves' hyperthyroidism and ophthalmopathy. Findings and limits, study-wide: Clonotypes that were expanded in thyroid above 0.001 mostly appeared in blood too. From stable hyperthyroidism, ophthalmopathy was set apart by a 13 V-J model. It was a median around 6 months before onset that the model predicted ophthalmopathy.

Amplification of TCR beta CDR3 regions used RNA as the template. HTBI primers were the set used in a first-round RT-PCR of the TCR CDR3. TCRdb re-called the multiplex PCR reads with MiXCR, one entry per CDR3 protein. The table has hundreds of thousands of distinct CDR3 sequences, less than 45% seen once. The CDR3 has 13 amino acids. V was shortened by 5 bases and J by 0 bases, with 10 bases between the two germline ends. Germline V gene sequence: CDR1 DFQATT, CDR2 SNEGSKA (reference sequence). Input material: peripheral blood or thyroid tissue (not recorded which). The TCR originated in an adult man with Graves' disease, either hyperthyroidism or ophthalmopathy (not recorded which). The chain recombines TRBV20-1 with TRBJ2-5; tentatively, D is TRBD1 (6 bases). The CDR3 nucleotides read TGCAGTGCTGAGTCAGGGGACCAAGAGACCCAGTACTTC. Translation gives CSAESGDQETQYF.